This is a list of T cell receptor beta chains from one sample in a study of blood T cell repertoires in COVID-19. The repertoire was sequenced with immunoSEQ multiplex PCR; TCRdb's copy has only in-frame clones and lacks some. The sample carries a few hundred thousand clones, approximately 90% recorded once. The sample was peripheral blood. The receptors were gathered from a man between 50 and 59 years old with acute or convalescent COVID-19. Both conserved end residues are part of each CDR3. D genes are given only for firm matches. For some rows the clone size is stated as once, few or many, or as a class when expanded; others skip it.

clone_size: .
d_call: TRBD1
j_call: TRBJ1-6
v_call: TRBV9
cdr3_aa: CASSVDPTTGEALHF
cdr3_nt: TGTGCCAGCAGCGTAGACCCTACGACAGGGGAGGCCCTCCACTTT

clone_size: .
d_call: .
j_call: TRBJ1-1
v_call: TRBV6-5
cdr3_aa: CASRQGQNTEAFF
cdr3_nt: TGTGCCAGCAGACAGGGCCAGAACACTGAAGCTTTCTTT

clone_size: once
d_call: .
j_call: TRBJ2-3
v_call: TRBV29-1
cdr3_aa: CSVALARVSDTQYF
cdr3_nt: TGCAGCGTTGCCCTAGCGCGGGTTTCAGATACGCAGTATTTT

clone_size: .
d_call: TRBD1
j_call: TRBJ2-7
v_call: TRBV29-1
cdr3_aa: CSVPAGTAWGEQYF
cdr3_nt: TGCAGCGTCCCCGCCGGGACAGCCTGGGGAGAGCAGTACTTC

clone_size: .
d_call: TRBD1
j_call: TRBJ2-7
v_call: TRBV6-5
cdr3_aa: CASRGDSPPYEQYF
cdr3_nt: TGTGCCAGCAGGGGGGACAGTCCCCCCTACGAGCAGTACTTC

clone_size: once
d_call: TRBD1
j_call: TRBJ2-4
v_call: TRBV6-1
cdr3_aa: CASSEDRGNIQYF
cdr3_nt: TGTGCCAGCAGTGAGGACAGGGGAAACATTCAGTACTTC

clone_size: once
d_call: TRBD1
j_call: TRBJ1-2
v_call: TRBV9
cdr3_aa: CASSALQGVNGYTF
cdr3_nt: TGTGCCAGCAGCGCCCTACAGGGGGTGAATGGCTACACCTTC

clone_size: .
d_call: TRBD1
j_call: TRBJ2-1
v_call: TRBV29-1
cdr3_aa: CSGAGTGGSNEQFF
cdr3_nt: TGCAGCGGGGCCGGGACAGGGGGCTCGAATGAGCAGTTCTTC

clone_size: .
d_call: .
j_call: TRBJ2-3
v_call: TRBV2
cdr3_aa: CASSEILGGSTDTQYF
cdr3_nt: TGTGCCAGCAGTGAAATACTAGGCGGGAGCACAGATACGCAGTATTTT

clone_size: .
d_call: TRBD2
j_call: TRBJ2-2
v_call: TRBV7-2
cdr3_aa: CASSSSGRNTGELFF
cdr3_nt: TGTGCCAGCAGCTCTAGCGGGCGGAACACCGGGGAGCTGTTTTTT

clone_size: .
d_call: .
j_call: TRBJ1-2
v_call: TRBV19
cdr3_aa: CASTQDRISYYGYTF
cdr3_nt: TGTGCCAGTACCCAAGACAGGATATCGTACTATGGCTACACCTTC

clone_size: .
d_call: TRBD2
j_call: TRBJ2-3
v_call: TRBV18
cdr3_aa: CASSPPGLAGPDTQYF
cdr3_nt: TGTGCCAGCTCACCTCCGGGACTAGCGGGGCCAGATACGCAGTATTTT

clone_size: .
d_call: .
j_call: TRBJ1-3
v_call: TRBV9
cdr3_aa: CASSPQGLRSGNTIYF
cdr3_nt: TGTGCCAGCAGCCCCCAGGGTCTCCGCTCTGGAAACACCATATATTTT

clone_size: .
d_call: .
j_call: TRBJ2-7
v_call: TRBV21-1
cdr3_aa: CASSKEGQGLYEQYF
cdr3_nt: TGTGCCAGCAGCAAAGAAGGACAAGGTCTCTACGAGCAGTACTTC

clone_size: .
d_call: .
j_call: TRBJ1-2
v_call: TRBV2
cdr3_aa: CASSEARNTNYGYTF
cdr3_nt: TGTGCCAGCAGTGAAGCTCGTAATACTAACTATGGCTACACCTTC

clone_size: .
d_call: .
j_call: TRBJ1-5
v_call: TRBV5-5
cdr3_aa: CASSGASGSNQPQHF
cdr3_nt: TGTGCCAGCAGCGGCGCCTCAGGTAGCAATCAGCCCCAGCATTTT

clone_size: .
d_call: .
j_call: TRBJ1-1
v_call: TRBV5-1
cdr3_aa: CASSPRANGGNTEAFF
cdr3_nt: TGCGCCAGCAGTCCTCGGGCAAATGGAGGGAACACTGAAGCTTTCTTT

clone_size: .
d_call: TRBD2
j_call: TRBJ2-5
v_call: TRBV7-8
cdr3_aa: CASSFGGLAGGLKETQYF
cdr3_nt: TGTGCCAGCAGCTTCGGAGGACTAGCGGGGGGGCTTAAAGAGACCCAGTACTTC

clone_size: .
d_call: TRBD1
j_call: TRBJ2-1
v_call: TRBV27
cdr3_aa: CASSPGQVYNEQFF
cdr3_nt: TGTGCCAGCAGTCCAGGACAGGTTTACAATGAGCAGTTCTTC

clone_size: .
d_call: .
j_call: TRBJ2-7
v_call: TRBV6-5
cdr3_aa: CASRRRGDEQYF
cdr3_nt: TGTGCCAGCAGACGCAGGGGGGACGAGCAGTACTTC

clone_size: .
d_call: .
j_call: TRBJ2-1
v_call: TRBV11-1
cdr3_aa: CASSLAKRASPYNEQFF
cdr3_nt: TGTGCCAGCAGCTTAGCGAAAAGAGCTTCCCCTTACAATGAGCAGTTCTTC

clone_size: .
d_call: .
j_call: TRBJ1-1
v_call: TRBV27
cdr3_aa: CASSSGGARGEAFF
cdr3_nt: TGTGCCAGCAGTTCCGGAGGGGCCCGGGGAGAAGCTTTCTTT

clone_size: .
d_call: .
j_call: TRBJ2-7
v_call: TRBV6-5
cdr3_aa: CASSYSGSYEQYF
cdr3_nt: TGTGCCAGCAGTTACTCGGGCAGCTACGAGCAGTACTTC

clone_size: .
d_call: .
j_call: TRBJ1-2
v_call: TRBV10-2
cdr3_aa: CASSDRTRATYGYTF
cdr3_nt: TGCGCCAGCAGTGACAGGACCAGGGCAACCTATGGCTACACCTTC

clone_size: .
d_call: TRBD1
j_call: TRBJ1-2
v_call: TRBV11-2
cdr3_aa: CASSPDRARGYTF
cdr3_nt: TGTGCCAGCAGCCCGGACAGGGCGCGCGGCTACACCTTC

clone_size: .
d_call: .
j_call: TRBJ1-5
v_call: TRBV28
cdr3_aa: CASTTGLRALSAQHF
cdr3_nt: TGTGCCAGCACAACAGGGTTGAGGGCCCTTTCGGCCCAGCATTTT

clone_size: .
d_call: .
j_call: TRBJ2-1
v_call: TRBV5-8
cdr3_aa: CASSKLDRSDNEQFF
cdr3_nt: TGTGCCAGCAGCAAACTAGACAGGTCGGACAATGAGCAGTTCTTC

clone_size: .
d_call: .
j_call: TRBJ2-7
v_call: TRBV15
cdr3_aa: CATSRETRGSGPTSYEQYF
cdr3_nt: TGTGCCACCAGCAGGGAGACGCGGGGTTCTGGACCTACATCCTACGAGCAGTACTTC

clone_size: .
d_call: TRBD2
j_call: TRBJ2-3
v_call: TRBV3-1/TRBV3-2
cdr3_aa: CASSQAAGGEVGTQYF
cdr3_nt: TGTGCCAGCAGCCAAGCGGCGGGGGGAGAAGTCGGTACGCAGTATTTT

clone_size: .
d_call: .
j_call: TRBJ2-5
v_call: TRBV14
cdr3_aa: CASSQGTRKETQYF
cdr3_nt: TGTGCCAGCAGCCAAGGCACGAGAAAAGAGACCCAGTACTTC

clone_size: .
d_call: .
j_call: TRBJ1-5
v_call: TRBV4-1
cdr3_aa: CASSPRGLSNQPQHF
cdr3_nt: TGCGCCAGCAGCCCTAGGGGATTAAGCAATCAGCCCCAGCATTTT

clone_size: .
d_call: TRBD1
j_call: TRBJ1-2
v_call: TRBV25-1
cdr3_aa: CASSDLAGGSNYGYTF
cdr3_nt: TGTGCCAGCAGTGATTTGGCAGGGGGATCTAACTATGGCTACACCTTC

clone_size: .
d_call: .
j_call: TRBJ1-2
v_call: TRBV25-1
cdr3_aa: CASSRNNYGYTF
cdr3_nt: TGTGCCAGCAGCAGGAACAACTATGGCTACACCTTC

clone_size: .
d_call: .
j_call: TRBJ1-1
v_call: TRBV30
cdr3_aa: CAWNGRMDTEAFF
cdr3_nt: TGTGCCTGGAATGGGAGGATGGACACTGAAGCTTTCTTT

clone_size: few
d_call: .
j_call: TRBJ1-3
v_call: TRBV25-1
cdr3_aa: CASSVSGSGNTIYF
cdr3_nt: TGTGCCAGCAGTGTCTCCGGCTCTGGAAACACCATATATTTT

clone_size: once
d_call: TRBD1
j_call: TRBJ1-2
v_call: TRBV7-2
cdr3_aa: CASSFAGTGTGYTF
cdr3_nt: TGTGCCAGCAGCTTCGCCGGGACAGGGACGGGCTACACCTTC

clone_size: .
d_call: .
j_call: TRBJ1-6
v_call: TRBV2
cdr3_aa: CASTSGQGTYSPLHF
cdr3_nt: TGTGCCAGCACATCCGGCCAGGGGACATATTCACCCCTCCACTTT

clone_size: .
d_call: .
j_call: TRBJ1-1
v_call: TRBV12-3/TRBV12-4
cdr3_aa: CASTLEAGAKAFF
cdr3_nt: TGTGCCAGCACCCTGGAAGCAGGGGCAAAGGCTTTCTTT

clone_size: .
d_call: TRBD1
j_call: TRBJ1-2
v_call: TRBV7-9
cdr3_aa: CASTPGQTYGYTF
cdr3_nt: TGTGCCAGCACTCCGGGACAGACCTATGGCTACACCTTC

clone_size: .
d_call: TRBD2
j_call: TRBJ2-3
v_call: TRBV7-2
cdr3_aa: CASSSTSGGGGSSTDTQYF
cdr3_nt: TGTGCCAGCAGCTCCACCAGCGGGGGGGGCGGTTCTAGCACAGATACGCAGTATTTT

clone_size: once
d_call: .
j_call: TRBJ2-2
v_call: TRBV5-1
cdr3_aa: CASSLAVANTGELFF
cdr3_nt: TGCGCCAGCAGCTTGGCCGTAGCGAACACCGGGGAGCTGTTTTTT

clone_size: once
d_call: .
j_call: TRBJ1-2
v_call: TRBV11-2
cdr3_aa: CASSLEVWGGSYGYTF
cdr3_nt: TGTGCCAGCAGCTTAGAGGTGTGGGGCGGTAGCTATGGCTACACCTTC

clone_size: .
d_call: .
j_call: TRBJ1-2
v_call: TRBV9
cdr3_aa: CASSVGPTENYGYTF
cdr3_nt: TGTGCCAGCAGCGTAGGGCCGACAGAGAACTATGGCTACACCTTC

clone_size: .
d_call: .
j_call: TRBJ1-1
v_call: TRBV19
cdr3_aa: CASSWAQGGQPEAFF
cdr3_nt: TGTGCCAGTAGTTGGGCGCAGGGTGGGCAGCCTGAAGCTTTCTTT

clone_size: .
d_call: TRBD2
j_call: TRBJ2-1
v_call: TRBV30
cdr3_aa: CAWSSLAGAYNEQFF
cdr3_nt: TGTGCCTGGAGTTCACTAGCGGGGGCTTACAATGAGCAGTTCTTC

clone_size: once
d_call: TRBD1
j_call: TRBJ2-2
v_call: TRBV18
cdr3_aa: CASSLTMTGADTGELFF
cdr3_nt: TGTGCCAGCTCACTAACGATGACAGGGGCTGACACCGGGGAGCTGTTTTTT

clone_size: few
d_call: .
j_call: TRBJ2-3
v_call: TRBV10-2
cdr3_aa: CASRLSPESTDTQYF
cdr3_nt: TGCGCCAGCAGACTTTCCCCGGAGAGCACAGATACGCAGTATTTT

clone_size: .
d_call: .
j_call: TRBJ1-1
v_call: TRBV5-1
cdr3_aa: CASSLTGSVTEAFF
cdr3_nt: TGCGCCAGCAGCTTGACAGGGTCTGTCACTGAAGCTTTCTTT

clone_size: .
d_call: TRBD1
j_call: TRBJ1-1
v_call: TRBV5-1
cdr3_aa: CASSLVGTGAPEAFF
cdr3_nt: TGCGCCAGCAGCTTGGTGGGGACAGGGGCGCCTGAAGCTTTCTTT

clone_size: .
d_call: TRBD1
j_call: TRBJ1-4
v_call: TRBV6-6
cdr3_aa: CASSGHRGANEKLFF
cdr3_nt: TGTGCCAGCAGTGGACACAGGGGAGCTAATGAAAAACTGTTTTTT

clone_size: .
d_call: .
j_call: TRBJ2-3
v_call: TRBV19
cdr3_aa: CASTLGRAPDKSTQYF
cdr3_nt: TGTGCCAGTACGCTGGGCAGGGCCCCGGATAAGAGCACGCAGTATTTT

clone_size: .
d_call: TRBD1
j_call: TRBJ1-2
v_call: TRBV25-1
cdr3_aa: CASSVGGAGGYGYTF
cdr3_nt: TGTGCCAGCAGTGTCGGGGGGGCAGGGGGCTATGGCTACACCTTC

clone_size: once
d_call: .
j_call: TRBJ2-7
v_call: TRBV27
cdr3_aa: CASSLKGSYEPYEQYF
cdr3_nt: TGTGCCAGCAGTTTAAAGGGGTCCTACGAACCCTACGAGCAGTACTTC